Sequencing of this T cell receptor (beta chain) was carried out in a study of cytomegalovirus exposure and HLA in healthy donors. The CDR3 totals 15 residues. The V end was cut by 2 bases, the J end by 1 base, with 7 bases between. Germline assignment: CDR1 SGHRS and CDR2 YFSETQ. This PCR relied on a set of 60 Vbeta primers and 13 Jbeta primers. Clones were read by immunoSEQ multiplex PCR, and TCRdb kept only the in-frame ones, dropping some. Among 110,000 or so clones listed, under 85% were seen once. The chain couples TRBV5-1 to TRBJ1-6, with a tentative D call TRBD1 (6 bases). This clonotype originated in a man aged 35 to 55 in good health and CMV-seronegative. Sequencing input: PBMCs. Written as DNA, the CDR3 is TGCGCCAGCAGCTTAGACAGGTCCTATAATTCACCCCTCCACTTT. Amino acids: CASSLDRSYNSPLHF.